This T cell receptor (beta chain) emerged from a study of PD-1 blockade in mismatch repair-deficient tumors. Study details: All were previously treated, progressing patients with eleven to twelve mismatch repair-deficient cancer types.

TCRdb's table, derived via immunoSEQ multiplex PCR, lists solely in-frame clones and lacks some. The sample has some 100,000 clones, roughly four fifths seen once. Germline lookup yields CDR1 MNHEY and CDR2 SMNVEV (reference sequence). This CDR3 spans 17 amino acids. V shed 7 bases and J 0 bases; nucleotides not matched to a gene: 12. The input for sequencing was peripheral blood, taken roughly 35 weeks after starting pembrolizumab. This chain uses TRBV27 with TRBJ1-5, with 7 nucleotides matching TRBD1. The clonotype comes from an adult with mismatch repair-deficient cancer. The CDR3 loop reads CASKPGTDLYSNQPQHF. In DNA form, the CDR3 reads TGTGCCAGCAAACCCGGGACAGATCTCTATAGCAATCAGCCCCAGCATTTT.